Listed below are T cell receptor beta chains from one sample, sequenced in a study of T cell responses to AZD1222 COVID-19 vaccine. Clones were sequenced by immunoSEQ multiplex PCR, and TCRdb holds only the in-frame ones, with some missing. The sample lists some 120,000 clones, about 89% seen once, with approximately 12% in the top ten. This sample comprised peripheral blood, obtained on day 0 of MenACWY control vaccination. The receptor set was obtained from an adult in good health. The CDR3 runs from the conserved cysteine through the conserved F or W. A D gene is named only where the DNA matches it firmly. The listing skips clone size in some rows; elsewhere it reads once, few, many or a size class.

NA | TRBJ1-1 | TRBD1 | TRBV5-6 | CASSNGQGAANTEAFF | TGTGCCAGCAGCAACGGACAGGGGGCTGCGAACACTGAAGCTTTCTTT
NA | TRBJ1-3 | NA | TRBV18 | CASSPQSWAASSGNTIYF | TGTGCCAGCTCACCACAGTCATGGGCAGCTTCCTCTGGAAACACCATATATTTT
NA | TRBJ1-1 | NA | TRBV12-3/TRBV12-4 | CASSLLRAEAFF | TGTGCCAGCAGTTTACTGCGGGCTGAAGCTTTCTTT
NA | TRBJ1-1 | TRBD1 | TRBV2 | CASSEALGGESAFF | TGTGCCAGCAGTGAAGCGTTAGGGGGCGAGTCGGCTTTCTTT
NA | TRBJ1-1 | NA | TRBV6-5 | CASRYTGLEAFF | TGTGCCAGCAGGTACACCGGGCTTGAAGCTTTCTTT
NA | TRBJ1-1 | NA | TRBV5-1 | CASSLTGKNTEAFF | TGCGCCAGCAGCTTGACAGGAAAGAACACTGAAGCTTTCTTT
NA | TRBJ1-2 | NA | TRBV5-6 | CASSLGTALVSGYTF | TGTGCCAGCAGCTTGGGGACAGCCCTCGTTTCTGGCTACACCTTC
NA | TRBJ1-4 | NA | TRBV6-6 | CASSPGPREKLFF | TGTGCCAGCAGTCCTGGCCCGAGGGAAAAACTGTTTTTT
NA | TRBJ1-5 | NA | TRBV30 | CAWSVYPTPNQPQHF | TGTGCCTGGAGTGTATACCCAACTCCGAATCAGCCCCAGCATTTT
NA | TRBJ1-1 | NA | TRBV18 | CASSPPWGENTEAFF | TGTGCCAGCTCACCACCATGGGGGGAGAACACTGAAGCTTTCTTT
NA | TRBJ1-1 | NA | TRBV2 | CASSELGRGNTEAFF | TGTGCCAGCAGTGAACTCGGCCGTGGGAACACTGAAGCTTTCTTT
NA | TRBJ1-6 | NA | TRBV5-1 | CASSVGGTLDSPLHF | TGCGCCAGCAGCGTGGGGGGCACGCTGGACTCACCCCTCCACTTT
NA | TRBJ2-3 | NA | TRBV2 | CASSPMDTQYF | TGTGCCAGCAGCCCCATGGATACGCAGTATTTT
NA | TRBJ2-7 | NA | TRBV3-1/TRBV3-2 | CASSSSGIGEQYF | TGTGCCAGCAGCTCTAGTGGGATCGGGGAGCAGTACTTC
NA | TRBJ2-2 | NA | TRBV3-1/TRBV3-2 | CASSLGGNTGELFF | TGTGCCAGCAGCCTAGGAGGGAACACCGGGGAGCTGTTTTTT
NA | TRBJ1-6 | TRBD1 | TRBV6-5 | CASSYSRQGDSPLHF | TGTGCCAGCAGTTACTCTCGACAGGGTGACTCACCCCTCCACTTT
NA | TRBJ1-1 | NA | TRBV19 | CASSILGRDPFPSAEAFF | TGTGCCAGTAGTATTCTCGGCCGGGACCCCTTCCCCTCTGCTGAAGCTTTCTTT
NA | TRBJ1-4 | TRBD1 | TRBV6-4 | CASSATGAANEKLFF | TGTGCCAGCAGTGCCACAGGGGCGGCTAATGAAAAACTGTTTTTT
NA | TRBJ1-2 | NA | TRBV25-1 | CASSPWTEYGYTF | TGTGCCAGCAGTCCCTGGACAGAATATGGCTACACCTTC
NA | TRBJ2-1 | NA | TRBV7-3 | CASSIGTESYNEQFF | TGTGCCAGCAGTATAGGGACTGAATCCTACAATGAGCAGTTCTTC
NA | TRBJ2-1 | NA | TRBV7-2 | CASSPAHSGSYNEQFF | TGTGCCAGCAGCCCCGCGCATTCGGGCTCCTACAATGAGCAGTTCTTC
NA | TRBJ2-1 | NA | TRBV2 | CASDNNEQFF | TGTGCCAGCGACAACAATGAGCAGTTCTTC
NA | TRBJ1-5 | NA | TRBV19 | CASSMGTRSNQPQHF | TGTGCCAGTAGTATGGGGACCCGTAGCAATCAGCCCCAGCATTTT
NA | TRBJ1-2 | NA | TRBV7-9 | CASSLTENYGYTF | TGTGCCAGCAGCTTGACAGAAAACTATGGCTACACCTTC
NA | TRBJ2-7 | NA | TRBV5-1 | CASHGETEQYF | TGCGCCAGCCATGGGGAGACCGAGCAGTACTTC
NA | TRBJ2-1 | NA | TRBV7-3 | CASSLSGGSSPSYNEQFF | TGTGCCAGCAGCTTAAGTGGAGGGTCTAGCCCTTCCTACAATGAGCAGTTCTTC
NA | TRBJ1-5 | TRBD1 | TRBV6-2/TRBV6-3 | CASSSWTGNGDQPQHF | TGTGCCAGCAGTTCATGGACAGGGAACGGGGATCAGCCCCAGCATTTT
NA | TRBJ2-3 | TRBD2 | TRBV4-3 | CASSQDRTSGTRTDTQYF | TGCGCCAGCAGCCAAGATCGGACTAGCGGGACTCGCACAGATACGCAGTATTTT
NA | TRBJ2-1 | NA | TRBV29-1 | CSVLGAGASSYNEQFF | TGCAGCGTCCTAGGGGCAGGGGCAAGCTCCTACAATGAGCAGTTCTTC
NA | TRBJ1-5 | NA | TRBV6-2/TRBV6-3 | CASSYTRGGPRYSNQPQHF | TGTGCCAGCAGTTACACCCGGGGGGGTCCTCGTTATAGCAATCAGCCCCAGCATTTT
NA | TRBJ1-5 | NA | TRBV6-5 | CASNTVRDIYHF | TGTGCCAGCAATACCGTCCGGGACATTTATCATTTT
NA | TRBJ2-1 | NA | TRBV4-1 | CASSRGSFGQQKYNEQFF | TGCGCCAGCAGCCGGGGTTCTTTTGGACAGCAAAAATACAATGAGCAGTTCTTC
NA | TRBJ1-2 | NA | TRBV5-4 | CASRPPGDYGYTF | TGTGCCAGCAGGCCGCCGGGGGACTATGGCTACACCTTC
NA | TRBJ1-2 | TRBD1 | TRBV3-1/TRBV3-2 | CASSQDGTGGFWSGYTF | TGTGCCAGCAGCCAAGACGGGACAGGGGGTTTCTGGAGTGGCTACACCTTC
NA | TRBJ2-5 | NA | TRBV27 | CASSIRRGETQYF | TGTGCCAGCAGCATACGAAGGGGCGAGACCCAGTACTTC
few | TRBJ1-1 | TRBD1 | TRBV19 | CASAQGNSPNTEAFF | TGTGCCAGTGCACAGGGGAATTCCCCGAACACTGAAGCTTTCTTT
NA | TRBJ2-2 | NA | TRBV24-1 | CATSDPGPNTGELFF | TGTGCCACCAGTGATCCGGGACCAAACACCGGGGAGCTGTTTTTT
NA | TRBJ1-5 | NA | TRBV11-3 | CASSPGEGGGGNQPQHF | TGTGCCAGCAGCCCGGGTGAGGGGGGCGGGGGCAATCAGCCCCAGCATTTT
once | TRBJ1-6 | TRBD1 | TRBV5-1 | CASSSGQGGNSPLHF | TGCGCCAGCAGTTCGGGACAGGGTGGTAATTCACCCCTCCACTTT
NA | TRBJ1-5 | NA | TRBV6-1 | CASSGGPGDSGQPQHF | TGTGCCAGCAGTGGAGGACCGGGGGATTCAGGTCAGCCCCAGCATTTT
NA | TRBJ1-2 | NA | TRBV4-1 | CASSQRNYGYTF | TGCGCCAGCAGCCAACGTAACTATGGCTACACCTTC
few | TRBJ2-7 | NA | TRBV12-5 | CASGPLHRVPSYEQYF | TGTGCTAGTGGACCTTTACACAGGGTTCCCTCCTACGAGCAGTACTTC
NA | TRBJ1-2 | NA | TRBV7-3 | CASSLDSNYGYTF | TGTGCCAGCAGCTTAGACAGTAACTATGGCTACACCTTC
NA | TRBJ1-3 | NA | TRBV9 | CASSVGLSSAAGNTIYF | TGTGCCAGCAGCGTAGGGCTCAGCAGCGCGGCTGGAAACACCATATATTTT
NA | TRBJ1-3 | TRBD1 | TRBV6-5 | CASSYGTGEAGNTIYF | TGTGCCAGCAGTTACGGGACAGGGGAAGCGGGAAACACCATATATTTT
once | TRBJ2-1 | NA | TRBV24-1 | CATSDSGGEQFF | TGTGCCACCAGTGATTCAGGAGGTGAGCAGTTCTTC
NA | TRBJ2-1 | NA | TRBV30 | CAWSGLRQANYNEQFF | TGTGCCTGGAGTGGGCTGCGACAGGCTAACTACAATGAGCAGTTCTTC
NA | TRBJ2-7 | NA | TRBV4-3 | CASSQGPGYEQYF | TGCGCCAGCAGCCAAGGCCCCGGATACGAGCAGTACTTC
NA | TRBJ1-4 | NA | TRBV5-4 | CASSLEGGHGKLFF | TGTGCCAGCAGCTTGGAAGGGGGGCACGGAAAACTGTTTTTT
NA | TRBJ2-5 | TRBD1 | TRBV5-1 | CASSLVQGGSETQYF | TGCGCCAGCAGCTTGGTACAGGGGGGAAGCGAGACCCAGTACTTC
NA | TRBJ2-7 | NA | TRBV30 | CAWNPTRAYEQYF | TGTGCCTGGAATCCTACAAGAGCCTACGAGCAGTACTTC
once | TRBJ2-2 | NA | TRBV7-3 | CASSYKNTGELFF | TGTGCCAGCAGCTATAAGAACACCGGGGAGCTGTTTTTT
NA | TRBJ1-1 | TRBD1 | TRBV18 | CASSPLDRGTEAFF | TGTGCCAGCTCACCCCTGGACAGGGGAACTGAAGCTTTCTTT
few | TRBJ1-1 | TRBD1 | TRBV7-3 | CASSLTGGAAEAFF | TGTGCCAGCAGCCTCACAGGGGGCGCGGCTGAAGCTTTCTTT
once | TRBJ1-5 | NA | TRBV7-9 | CASSPAGGYNQPQHF | TGTGCCAGCAGCCCCGCGGGAGGGTACAATCAGCCCCAGCATTTT
few | TRBJ2-1 | TRBD2 | TRBV5-1 | CASSFSSGTYNEQFF | TGCGCCAGCAGCTTCTCTAGCGGGACTTACAATGAGCAGTTCTTC